These 14 T cell receptor beta chains were sequenced from one sample in a study of shared clonotypes between healthy human individuals. Profiling relied on immunoSEQ multiplex PCR, and the TCRdb table lists in-frame clones only, not all of them. The sample lists about 480,000 clones; over 60% were seen once. The material sequenced was PBMCs. The origin of the receptors is a woman between 40 and 50 years old in good health. Some clones in this sample may be carry-over from other donors' samples.

This clone was recorded once. The V and J genes are TRBV29-1 and TRBJ2-7; D remains ambiguous. Trimming took off 7 bases at V and 7 bases at J, with 17 bases between the two ends. CDR1 and CDR2 (germline): SQVTM, ANQGSEA. The CDR3 is 12 amino acids. In DNA form, the CDR3 reads TGCAGCGCAGCGACGACCGGTTGGGAGCAGTACTTC. Residues: CSAATTGWEQYF.

V is TRBV18 and J is TRBJ2-7; TRBD2 matches 9 bases. Trimming cost V 2 bases and J 6 bases; bases outside gene matches: 8. Germline V CDR1 and CDR2: KGHSH, LQKENI. This CDR3 comprises 15 residues. This CDR3 reads CASSPSSGSDGEQYF. CDR3 nucleotides: TGTGCCAGCTCACCAAGTAGCGGGAGTGATGGCGAGCAGTACTTC.

This clone came up a few times. The chain carries TRBV19 and TRBJ2-3; D is unclear. Trimming removed 2 bases at V and 0 bases at J, with 12 bases between. The germline CDR1 and CDR2 sequences are LNHDA and SQIVND (reference sequence). CDR3 length equals 16 residues. Here the CDR3 reads CASSIRYSASTDTQYF. The CDR3 nucleotides read TGTGCCAGTAGTATAAGGTACTCCGCTAGCACAGATACGCAGTATTTT.

This clone was counted a few times. This chain uses TRBV30 with TRBJ1-1, with D hard to call. CDR1 and CDR2 (germline): GTSNPN, SVGIG (reference sequence). The V and J ends lost 1 base and 7 bases respectively, with 7 bases between them. This CDR3 has 11 residues. The CDR3 is CAWSGRLEAFF. The CDR3 DNA reads as TGTGCCTGGAGTGGACGGCTTGAAGCTTTCTTT. The full variable domain, with the rest looked up from reference TRBV30 and TRBJ1-1, is SQTIHQWPATLVQPVGSPLSLECTVEGTSNPNLYWYRQAAGRGLQLLFYSVGIGQISSEVPQNLSASRPQDRQFILSSKKLLLSDSGFYLCAWSGRLEAFFGQGTRLTVV.

The chain employs TRBV28 and TRBJ2-3, with D perhaps TRBD2 (5 bases). The CDR3 length is 12 residues. V lost 6 bases and J 2 bases, leaving 6 bases between the germline ends. CDR1 and CDR2 from the germline V gene are MDHEN and SYDVKM. The CDR3 region has the DNA TGTGCCAGCAGAGCGGACACAGATACGCAGTATTTT. Protein sequence: CASRADTDTQYF.

This clone was seen a few times. The V and J genes are TRBV28 and TRBJ2-7; D gene unclear. Germline V gives CDR1 MDHEN, CDR2 SYDVKM. CDR3 length: 12 residues. Trimming cost V 2 bases and J 5 bases, with 7 bases left between them. The CDR3 DNA is TGTGCCAGCAGTTTACTAGAACACGAGCAGTACTTC. Its translation is CASSLLEHEQYF.

This clone was seen a few times. Other DNA sequences from this sample encode an identical CDR3 as well. This sequence joins TRBV2 and TRBJ1-3; no reliable D call. The germline V gene encodes CDR1 SNHLY and CDR2 FYNNEI. The V end was cut by 4 bases, the J end by 1 base, with 2 bases between. The CDR3 has 12 amino acids. The CDR3 region is CASSGSGNTIYF. The CDR3 nucleotides are TGTGCCAGCAGTGGGTCTGGAAACACCATATATTTT.

In regard to this clone: One end of the junction is discordant with germline, which a read error may explain. The chain has TRBV6-1 and TRBJ1-1; perhaps TRBD1 as D (5 bases). This CDR3 has 14 residues. Germline V gives CDR1 MNHNS, CDR2 SASEGT. CDR3 sequence (DNA): TGTGCCAGCAGTATGGAGGGACGCGCAACTGAAGCTTCCTTT. Amino acid sequence: CASSMEGRATEASF.

The rearrangement joins TRBV11-2 to TRBJ2-7, with a weak D call TRBD2 (5 bases). Germline CDR1 reads SGHAT; CDR2 reads FQNNGV. Trimming removed 1 base from V and 4 bases from J, with 11 bases in between. The CDR3 spans 14 residues. The CDR3 sequence is CASSLGGKRYEQYF. The DNA for the CDR3 is TGTGCCAGCAGCTTAGGAGGGAAGAGGTACGAGCAGTACTTC.

CDR3 amino acids: CASSADRVEKLFF. Here the CDR3 DNA reads TGTGCCAGCTCCGCCGACAGGGTTGAAAAACTGTTTTTT. The chain carries TRBV28 and TRBJ1-4, with 7 bases that match TRBD1. CDR3 length: 13 residues. V was clipped by 8 bases and J by 7 bases; unmatched bases: 7. CDR1 and CDR2 (germline): MDHEN, SYDVKM. Drawing the rest from reference TRBV28 and TRBJ1-4, the complete variable domain is DVKVTQSSRYLVKRTGEKVFLECVQDMDHENMFWYRQDPGLGLRLIYFSYDVKMKEKGDIPEGYSVSREKKERFSLILESASTNQTSMYLCASSADRVEKLFFGSGTQLSVL.

Regarding this clone: The identical CDR3 is also encoded by other nucleotide sequences in the sample. The chain couples TRBV28 to TRBJ1-1; 9 nucleotides line up with TRBD1. The germline V gene encodes CDR1 MDHEN and CDR2 SYDVKM. J lost 1 base, V lost 9 bases, and 3 bases had no gene match. The CDR3 runs to 13 residues. The CDR3 nucleotides read TGTGCCAGTACAGGGGGCGGGAACACTGAAGCTTTCTTT. Amino acid sequence: CASTGGGNTEAFF.

This rearrangement joins TRBV5-1 to TRBJ2-2; TRBD2 matches at 13 bases. The ends lost 6 bases at V and 5 bases at J; junction bases unmatched: 1. The CDR3 runs 14 residues. CDR1 is SGHRS and CDR2 is YFSETQ in the germline V gene. The CDR3, as DNA: TGCGCCAGCAAGACTAGCGGGGGGACCGGGGAGCTGTTTTTT. Amino acids: CASKTSGGTGELFF.

The V call is TRBV4-2, the J call TRBJ2-1; TRBD2 matches 11 bases. Germline trimming cut 4 bases from V and 10 bases from J; bases unmatched to any gene: 6. From germline, CDR1 is LGHNA and CDR2 YNFKEQ. The CDR3 consists of 14 residues. This CDR3 reads CASSPTGLAAEQFF. Here the CDR3 DNA reads TGTGCCAGCAGCCCGACGGGACTAGCGGCCGAGCAGTTCTTC.

The chain is built from TRBV2 and TRBJ2-2; perhaps TRBD1 as D (5 bases). The CDR3 runs to 14 residues. Germline V gene lookup returns CDR1 SNHLY and CDR2 FYNNEI. V was pared by 5 bases and J by 4 bases, with 11 bases between. For the CDR3, the DNA is TGTGCCAGCAGTCCAGGGTTGAGCACCGGGGAGCTGTTTTTT. Protein product: CASSPGLSTGELFF.